Each of the 8 T cell receptor beta chains below was sequenced from the same sample in a study of T cells in women clearing cervical HPV infection. Method: immunoSEQ multiplex PCR; TCRdb's copy keeps in-frame clones and lacks some. This sample's clone table lists 20,000 to 25,000 clones. Sequenced material: blood buffy coat. These receptors were collected from a woman aged 18-70 years with a cervical HPV16 infection that either progressed to CIN3+ or cleared (not recorded which).

Concerning this clone: An end of the junction does not agree with germline; a read error may underlie this. The observed sequence ends 3 residues before the CDR3 terminus, with the missing tail filled in from the germline J gene. J is TRBJ2-1 and V is TRBV7-7; TRBD1 matches at 9 bases. The germline gives CDR1 SSHAT, CDR2 FNYEAQ (reference sequence). The CDR3 is 14 amino acids. The CDR3 protein is CASSLGQGSNEQFF. Partial CDR3 DNA: TGTGCTAGCAGCTTAGGACAGGGGAGCAATGAG. The full variable domain, in which reference TRBV7-7 and TRBJ2-1 provide the parts outside the CDR3, is GAGVSQSPRYKVTKRGQDVTLRCDPISSHATLYWYQQALGQGPEFLTYFNYEAQPDKSGLPSDRFSAERPEGSISTLTIQRTEQRDSAMYRCASSLGQGSNEQFFGPGTRLTVL.

The CDR3 sequence is CASSQVPGLAGPEQFF. The sequenced part of the CDR3 DNA is TGTGCCAGCTCACAAGTCCCGGGACTAGCGGGGCCTGAG. The rearrangement uses TRBV18 and TRBJ2-1, with 13 positions matching TRBD2. Coverage ceases 3 residues before the CDR3 finishes, and the germline J gene fills in the end. This CDR3 is 16 amino acids long. Trimming at V came to 4 bases and at J to 9 bases, leaving 9 bases not matched to a gene. The germline V gene encodes CDR1 KGHSH and CDR2 LQKENI.

This clone ranks as medium-sized (0.01 to 0.1%) in terms of frequency. Read data end 3 residues before the CDR3 end; the end is taken from the germline J gene. The chain couples TRBV7-2 to TRBJ2-3, with TRBD1 matching over 7 bases. The CDR3 extends over 15 amino acids. J lost 0 bases, V lost 6 bases, and 6 bases had no gene match. The germline V gene encodes CDR1 SGHTA and CDR2 FQGNSA. The CDR3: CASSRTGSSTDTQYF. CDR3 DNA (partial): TGTGCCAGCAGTCGGACAGGTTCTAGCACAGATACG.

About this clone: The observed sequence ends 3 residues before the CDR3 terminus, with the missing tail filled in from the germline J gene. The rearrangement uses TRBV28 and TRBJ2-7, with D uncertain. The CDR3 length is 10 residues. Deletions cut 5 bases from V and 6 bases from J, with 5 bases between. Germline V gene data show CDR1 as MDHEN and CDR2 as SYDVKM. The CDR3 loop is CASSQFEQYF. The sequenced part of the CDR3 DNA is TGTGCCAGCAGTCAGTTCGAG.

Details on this clone: The CDR3 end is not reached by the read, which stops 3 residues before it; the germline J gene fills it in. The V and J genes are TRBV19 and TRBJ1-1; 9 nucleotides match TRBD1. V gave up 9 bases and J gave up 0 bases; unmatched junction bases: 20. The CDR3 length is 19 residues. CDR1 LNHDA and CDR2 SQIVND come from the germline V gene (reference sequence). CDR3 residues: CARRRVNRGRVDVNTEAFF. The CDR3 bases that were read are TGTGCCAGAAGAAGGGTCAACAGGGGGCGCGTAGACGTGAACACTGAA.

About this clone: One junction end disagrees with the germline gene, perhaps due to a read error. The missing CDR3 end, 3 residues past where the read stops, is filled in from the germline J gene. V gene TRBV4-2 combines with J gene TRBJ1-2; D remains unclear. Germline loops: CDR1 LGHNA, CDR2 YNFKEQ. The CDR3 runs 13 residues. The CDR3 is CASSQAVTYGYTF. The covered CDR3 bases are TGCGCCAGCAGCCAGGCGGTGACCTATGGC.

To note about this clone: The CDR3 is cut off 3 residues early in the read; its end comes from the germline J gene. This chain joins TRBV20-1 and TRBJ2-7, with 9 bases aligning to TRBD1. The CDR3 covers 16 residues. The germline V gene encodes CDR1 DFQATT and CDR2 SNEGSKA (reference sequence). J was trimmed by 4 bases and V by 0 bases; bases with no gene match: 10. The sequenced part of the CDR3 DNA is TGCAGTGCTAGAGAACCTTTTGGGGACAGGGTGTACGAG. It codes for CSAREPFGDRVYE. The full CDR3 protein is CSAREPFGDRVYEQYF.

A remark on this clone: The read finishes 3 residues shy of the CDR3 end, and the germline J gene is used to complete it. This chain connects TRBV7-6 to TRBJ2-5; TRBD1 is a possible D gene (6 bases). Germline V gene lookup returns CDR1 SGHVS and CDR2 FNYEAQ. V was clipped by 5 bases and J by 5 bases, with 18 bases between them. The CDR3 is 15 amino acids. The CDR3 spells CASSPVQGLGETQYF. The part of the CDR3 DNA that was read is TGTGCCAGCAGCCCAGTGCAGGGGTTGGGGGAGACC.